A selection of T cell receptor beta chains follows, all from one sample in a study of blood T cell repertoires in COVID-19. Data came from immunoSEQ multiplex PCR; TCRdb stores just in-frame clones and leaves some out. The sample lists about 330,000 clones; 80% to 90% were seen once. Sequencing was carried out using peripheral blood. These receptors were taken from a man aged 25-45 years with COVID-19, enrolled during active disease. CDR3s include the opening cysteine and the closing phenylalanine or tryptophan.

TRBV19	TRBJ1-1	CASRRQGAHTEAFF
TRBV19	TRBJ1-5	CASSIRVLSNQPQHF
TRBV5-1	TRBJ2-7	CASSLGRDADEQYF
TRBV9	TRBJ2-5	CASSPQDRGEETQYF
TRBV25-1	TRBJ1-6	CASSGGQLSSYNSPLHF
TRBV6-5	TRBJ2-7	CASSYYGGVIYEQYF
TRBV7-9	TRBJ2-3	CASSLANPGTGSLTDTQYF
TRBV28	TRBJ1-1	CASTSPPKGQWNTEAFF
TRBV2	TRBJ2-2	CARRREGNTGELFF
TRBV6-6	TRBJ2-7	CASSYSKGDYEQYF
TRBV6-5	TRBJ2-1	CASSPTSGSTDEQFF
TRBV7-2	TRBJ2-7	CASSRNRASVSYEQYF
TRBV29-1	TRBJ2-1	CSVSSTSGGSGEQFF
TRBV27	TRBJ2-1	CASRGGLAGVHEQFF
TRBV7-2	TRBJ2-7	CASSFTGTYEQYF
TRBV6-5	TRBJ2-7	CASSYSRDRPYEQYF
TRBV9	TRBJ2-7	CASSVDPAGVTYEQYF
TRBV28	TRBJ1-4	CASSPLPGQGNEKLFF